A selection of T cell receptor beta chains follows, all from one sample in a study of cytomegalovirus exposure and HLA in healthy donors. The protocol was immunoSEQ multiplex PCR, while the TCRdb copy is restricted to in-frame clones and leaves out a portion. In the table there are 140,000 to 150,000 clones, roughly three fifths of which are singletons. Input material: PBMCs. These receptors all stem from a woman aged 55-70 years in good health and CMV-seronegative. Both conserved end residues are part of each CDR3.

>TRBV12-5|17|TRBJ2-2
CASGFLAGGPNTGELFF
>TRBV7-8|14|TRBJ1-1
CASSRTGGSTEAFF
>TRBV5-4|15|TRBJ1-3
CASSPGQGFGNTIYF
>TRBV5-1|16|TRBJ2-1
CASSWGLADSYNEQFF
>TRBV5-6|14|TRBJ1-3
CASSIWTGGNTIYF
>TRBV6-5|13|TRBJ2-7
CASISLRGDEQYF
>TRBV4-1|15|TRBJ1-4
CASSQDGQGREKLFF
>TRBV5-5|13|TRBJ1-1
CASSRQGGTEAFF
>TRBV6-6|11|TRBJ1-1
CATRGPTEAFF
>TRBV19|16|TRBJ2-2
CASSIRTGGIAGELFF
>TRBV7-2|15|TRBJ1-4
CASSWTGTANGKLFF
>TRBV5-4|14|TRBJ2-7
CASSLGWSAYEQYF
>TRBV19|19|TRBJ2-6
CASSIAGRGSYSGANVLTF
>TRBV14|14|TRBJ1-2
CASSLSGLNYGYTF
>TRBV2|13|TRBJ2-7
CASRGGGNDEQYF
>TRBV13|13|TRBJ2-5
CASSLPQGETQYF
>TRBV7-2|15|TRBJ1-5
CASSLGGGSNQPQHF
>TRBV7-9|13|TRBJ2-5
CASLGTVRETQYF